Listed below are T cell receptor beta chains from one sample, sequenced in a study of blood T cell repertoires in COVID-19. Data came from immunoSEQ multiplex PCR; TCRdb stores just in-frame clones and leaves some out. Of about 150,000 clones listed, under 85% were seen once; the top ten hold over 10%. Specimen: peripheral blood. These receptors were collected from a man between 65 and 79 years old who had recovered from COVID-19. Each CDR3 is given with its conserved first and last residue. D genes are given only for firm matches. Rows give clone size only sometimes, using once, few, many, or a class for an expanded clone.

D gene,J gene,clone size,V gene,CDR3 DNA,CDR3 protein
TRBD2,TRBJ2-6,.,TRBV28,TGTGCCAGCAGCTATACTAGCGGGGACTCTGGGGCCAACGTCCTGACTTTC,CASSYTSGDSGANVLTF
TRBD2,TRBJ2-7,.,TRBV5-8,TGTGCCAGCAGCTTGGGTAGCGGGAGCCACGAGCAGTACTTC,CASSLGSGSHEQYF
.,TRBJ1-4,.,TRBV3-1/TRBV3-2,TGTGCCAGCAATAACCAGGGGGAAAAACTGTTTTTT,CASNNQGEKLFF
TRBD1,TRBJ2-7,.,TRBV6-5,TGTGCCAGCAGTTACTCGCGACAGGGTTCCTACGAGCAGTACTTC,CASSYSRQGSYEQYF
TRBD1,TRBJ1-1,.,TRBV18,TGTGCCAGCTCACGGGGACAGGGGAACACTGAAGCTTTCTTT,CASSRGQGNTEAFF
.,TRBJ2-4,.,TRBV15,TGTGCCACCAGCAGAGGTCAAACGGTTGCCAAAAACATTCAGTACTTC,CATSRGQTVAKNIQYF
.,TRBJ2-1,.,TRBV18,TGTGCCAGCTCTACGGGGGATGAGCAGTTCTTC,CASSTGDEQFF
.,TRBJ2-2,.,TRBV7-9,TGTGCCAGCAGCGAAGGAATAGCGGACACCGGGGAGCTGTTTTTT,CASSEGIADTGELFF
TRBD2,TRBJ2-1,.,TRBV7-9,TGTGCCAGCAGCCTTTTGGGGGAGGGAGGTCTGGTACAGTTCTTC,CASSLLGEGGLVQFF
TRBD1,TRBJ2-2,.,TRBV19,TGTGCCAGTAGCATAGGACAGGGGACCGGGGAGCTGTTTTTT,CASSIGQGTGELFF
TRBD2,TRBJ2-1,.,TRBV9,TGTGCCAGCAGCGTAGCCCGGGACGTGGGGACTAGCGGGATTGTCAATGAGCAGTTCTTC,CASSVARDVGTSGIVNEQFF
TRBD1,TRBJ2-1,once,TRBV9,TGTGCCAGCAGCGTAGGCAGGGGGAACTGGAATGAGCAGTTCTTC,CASSVGRGNWNEQFF
.,TRBJ1-6,few,TRBV10-3,TGTGCCATCAGTGATGGAGGCGGATCCTATAATTCACCCCTCCACTTT,CAISDGGGSYNSPLHF
.,TRBJ2-3,.,TRBV11-2,TGTGCCAGCAGCTCGAGCACAGATACGCAGTATTTT,CASSSSTDTQYF
TRBD2,TRBJ2-1,.,TRBV7-2,TGTGCCAGCAGCTACCCTAGCGGGAGGGGAAACGAGCAGTTCTTC,CASSYPSGRGNEQFF
TRBD1,TRBJ2-1,once,TRBV15,TGTGCCACCAGCAGAGCCGGGGCGGGACAGGGCAATGAGCAGTTCTTC,CATSRAGAGQGNEQFF
.,TRBJ2-7,.,TRBV12-3/TRBV12-4,TGTGCCAGCGGACTTGGAGTACGTGAGCAGTACTTC,CASGLGVREQYF
.,TRBJ1-3,.,TRBV30,TGTGCCTGGAGTGCGTGGGGGGGCAGCGGAAACACCATATATTTT,CAWSAWGGSGNTIYF
.,TRBJ2-7,.,TRBV19,TGTGCCAGTAGTATTGGGACAACCTACGAGCAGTACTTC,CASSIGTTYEQYF
TRBD1,TRBJ2-5,.,TRBV29-1,TGCAGCGTTGGAGGGACAGGGACGACAGAGACCCAGTACTTC,CSVGGTGTTETQYF
.,TRBJ2-1,.,TRBV3-1/TRBV3-2,TGTGCCAGCAGCCAACCCGTAGCTACTTTGAATGAGCAGTTCTTC,CASSQPVATLNEQFF
TRBD1,TRBJ1-1,.,TRBV2,TGTGCCAGCAGCCAGGGGGCGCTTCTCACTGAAGCTTTCTTT,CASSQGALLTEAFF
.,TRBJ2-5,.,TRBV2,TGTGCCAGCGTGGGACTTTCAGAGACCCAGTACTTC,CASVGLSETQYF
TRBD2,TRBJ2-1,.,TRBV4-1,TGCGCCAGCAGCCCGGCTAGCGGAAACTCCTACAATGAGCAGTTCTTC,CASSPASGNSYNEQFF
.,TRBJ2-7,.,TRBV12-2,TGTGCAAGTCGCAACAGCGGGTTCCCCTACGAGCAGTACTTC,CASRNSGFPYEQYF
TRBD1,TRBJ2-7,.,TRBV4-1,TGCGCCAGCAGCCAAGTTTGGCGGGCAGGGGGCTCCTACGAGCAGTACTTC,CASSQVWRAGGSYEQYF
.,TRBJ2-7,.,TRBV7-9,TGTGCCAGCAGCTCGACGACTGGGTCCTACGAGCAGTACTTC,CASSSTTGSYEQYF
TRBD1,TRBJ1-5,.,TRBV28,TGTGCCAGCACCAGCGTGACAGGGAGCAATCAGCCCCAGCATTTT,CASTSVTGSNQPQHF
.,TRBJ2-7,.,TRBV28,TGTGCCAGCACCAACGGCGGCAGGGCCTACGAGCAGTACTTC,CASTNGGRAYEQYF
TRBD2,TRBJ2-1,.,TRBV7-2,TGTGCCAGCAGCTTATATGGACTAGCGGGTGCTTACTCCTACAATGAGCAGTTCTTC,CASSLYGLAGAYSYNEQFF
.,TRBJ1-6,.,TRBV5-1,TGCGCCAGCAGCTTGGGGCAGGGAAATTCACCCCTCCACTTT,CASSLGQGNSPLHF
.,TRBJ1-3,.,TRBV4-3,TGCGCCAGCAGCCAAGGAGTTATCCGGTCTGGAAACACCATATATTTT,CASSQGVIRSGNTIYF
TRBD2,TRBJ2-1,few,TRBV24-1,TGTGCCACCAGTGACCCGGGACTAGATTACAATGAGCAGTTCTTC,CATSDPGLDYNEQFF
.,TRBJ1-2,few,TRBV12-3/TRBV12-4,TGTGCCAGCGCCTGGGACACTGGCTATGGCTACACCTTC,CASAWDTGYGYTF
.,TRBJ1-2,.,TRBV5-5,TGTGCCAGCAGCCTAGACAACTATGGCTACACCTTC,CASSLDNYGYTF
TRBD2,TRBJ2-1,.,TRBV5-1,TGCGCCAGCATGACCGGGACTAGCTCCTACAATGAGCAGTTCTTC,CASMTGTSSYNEQFF
.,TRBJ2-7,.,TRBV28,TGTGCCAGCGTGGACAGTAAATACGAGCAGTACTTC,CASVDSKYEQYF
.,TRBJ1-1,.,TRBV3-1/TRBV3-2,TGTGCCAGCAGCTTCCAGGGGAACACTGAAGCTTTCTTT,CASSFQGNTEAFF
TRBD2,TRBJ2-2,.,TRBV10-2,TGCGCCAGCAGTGACGGCGGGAGGGCCGGCGGGGAGCTGTTTTTT,CASSDGGRAGGELFF
.,TRBJ2-7,.,TRBV11-2,TGTGCCAGCAGCGGACAGATCGAGCAGTACTTC,CASSGQIEQYF
TRBD1,TRBJ1-5,.,TRBV2,TGTGCCAGCAGGGACAGGGACGATCAGCCCCAGCATTTT,CASRDRDDQPQHF
TRBD1,TRBJ1-6,.,TRBV27,TGTGCCAGCAGTTTATTGGGGACAGGGGTTTCACCCCTCCACTTT,CASSLLGTGVSPLHF
.,TRBJ1-5,.,TRBV19,TGTGCCAGTAGTATTTCGGCGGGGCCCCAGCATTTT,CASSISAGPQHF
.,TRBJ2-1,.,TRBV5-1,TGCGCCAGCAGCCAATTGACCCGCGGGGCCTACAATGAGCAGTTCTTC,CASSQLTRGAYNEQFF